The entry that follows covers one T cell receptor (beta chain) sequence. Sample-barcoded 5' priming and a J-beta primer mix drove a second PCR of roughly 6 to 12 cycles. Each of the cDNA molecules was tagged by a template-switch adaptor with 12 random nucleotides. TCRdb fed the 5' RACE reads into MiXCR, producing one record per CDR3 protein. Among hundreds of thousands of distinct CDR3 sequences listed, approximately 50% were seen once. These data come from a study of blood T cells in healthy people across ages. CDR3 length: 16 amino acids. The receptor's source is a woman in her sixties in good health. The chain has TRBV21-1 and TRBJ1-2; the DNA was not compared with TRBD1, the D call given in the table. TRBV21-1 is assigned pseudogene status. Sequences were obtained from blood. The CDR3: CASSKDRGSTNYGYTF. In nucleotides, the CDR3 is TGTGCCAGCAGCAAAGATAGGGGCAGCACTAACTATGGCTACACCTTC.